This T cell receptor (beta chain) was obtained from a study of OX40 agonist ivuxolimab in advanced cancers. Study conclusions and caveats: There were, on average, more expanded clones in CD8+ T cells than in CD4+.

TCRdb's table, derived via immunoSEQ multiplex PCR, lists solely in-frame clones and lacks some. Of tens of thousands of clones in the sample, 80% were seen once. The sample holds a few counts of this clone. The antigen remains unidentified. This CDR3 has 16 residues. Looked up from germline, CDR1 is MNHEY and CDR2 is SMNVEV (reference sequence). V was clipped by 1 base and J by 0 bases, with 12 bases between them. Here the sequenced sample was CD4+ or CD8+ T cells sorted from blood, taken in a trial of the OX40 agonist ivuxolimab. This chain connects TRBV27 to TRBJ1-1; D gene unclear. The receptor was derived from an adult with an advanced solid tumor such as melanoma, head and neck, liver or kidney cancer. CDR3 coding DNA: TGTGCCAGCAGTTTATATGCGGAGTTCGTGAACACTGAAGCTTTCTTT. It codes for CASSLYAEFVNTEAFF.